Sequencing of this T cell receptor (beta chain) was carried out in a study of T cells after yellow fever vaccination. At the level of the study: Preparing low-cell-number fractions relied on SMART-Seq v4 Ultra Low Input. Findings and caveats of the study: Some clonotypes were seen in both the CD4 and the CD8 compartments. These made up a small share and likely arose from convergent recombination. FACS-sorted repertoires could contain abundant clonotypes contaminating from the bulk population.

This clonotype has a count of ten or more. Its antigen remains unknown. The V gene lost 0 bases and the J gene lost 0 bases, with 5 bases spanning the gap. The CDR3 is made up of 15 amino acids. The germline V gene encodes CDR1 ENHRY and CDR2 SYGVKD. 5'RACE template switching added a universal primer site and UMIs to TCR cDNA. TCRdb recomputed calls from the 5' RACE reads with MiXCR, one row per CDR3 protein. The table includes around 140,000 distinct CDR3 sequences, roughly 6.7% detected once. The material was CD4+ T cells sorted from PBMCs, obtained 10 days after the yellow fever booster vaccination. This clonotype originated in a young man who received the YFV17D yellow fever vaccine. The V gene is TRBV10-3, the J gene TRBJ2-2; tentatively, D is TRBD2 (5 bases). The CDR3 coding sequence is TGTGCCATCAGTGAGTCGGGAGCGAACACCGGGGAGCTGTTTTTT. This gives the protein CAISESGANTGELFF.